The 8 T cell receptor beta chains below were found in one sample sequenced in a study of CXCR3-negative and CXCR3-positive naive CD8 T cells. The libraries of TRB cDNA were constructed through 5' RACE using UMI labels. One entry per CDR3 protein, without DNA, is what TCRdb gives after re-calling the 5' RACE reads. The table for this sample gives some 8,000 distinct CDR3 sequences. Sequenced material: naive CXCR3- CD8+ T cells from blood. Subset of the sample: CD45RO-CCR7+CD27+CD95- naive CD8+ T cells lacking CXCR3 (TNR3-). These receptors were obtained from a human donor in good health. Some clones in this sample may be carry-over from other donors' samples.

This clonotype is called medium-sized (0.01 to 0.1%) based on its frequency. The CDR3: CSAPVGGNTGELFF. The V call is TRBV20-1, the J call TRBJ2-2; TCRdb proposes TRBD1, but this gene call is untestable without DNA. Germline-derived CDR1 and CDR2 are DFQATT and SNEGSKA (reference sequence). The CDR3 has 14 amino acids.

CDR3 protein: CASSLFNGDHPAHEQYF. The rearrangement links TRBV5-1 to TRBJ2-7; checking the TCRdb D call of TRBD2 is not possible without DNA. Germline CDR1 SGHRS, CDR2 YFSETQ. The CDR3 contains 17 residues.

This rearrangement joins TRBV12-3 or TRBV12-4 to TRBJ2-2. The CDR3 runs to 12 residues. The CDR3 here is CASRHYTGELFF.

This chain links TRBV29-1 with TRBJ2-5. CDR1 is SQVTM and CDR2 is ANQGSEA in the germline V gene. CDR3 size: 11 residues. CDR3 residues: CSGTLGETQYF.

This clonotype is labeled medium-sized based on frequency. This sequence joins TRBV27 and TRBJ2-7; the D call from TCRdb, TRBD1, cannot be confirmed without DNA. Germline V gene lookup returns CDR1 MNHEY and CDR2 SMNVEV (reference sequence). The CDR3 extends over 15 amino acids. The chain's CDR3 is CASSPGTGAPYEQYF.

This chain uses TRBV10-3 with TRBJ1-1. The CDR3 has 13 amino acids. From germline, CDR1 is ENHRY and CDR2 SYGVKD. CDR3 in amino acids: CAIGEQMNTEAFF.

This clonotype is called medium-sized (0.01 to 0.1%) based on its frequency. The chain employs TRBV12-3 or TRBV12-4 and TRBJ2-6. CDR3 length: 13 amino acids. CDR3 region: CASRGFGANVLTF.

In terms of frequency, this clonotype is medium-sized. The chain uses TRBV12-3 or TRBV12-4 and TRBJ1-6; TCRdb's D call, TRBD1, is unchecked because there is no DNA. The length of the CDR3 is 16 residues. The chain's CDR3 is CASSWGRSSYNSPLHF.